This T cell receptor beta chain was identified during a study of T cell repertoires in cytomegalovirus infection. TCRdb re-called the reads with MiXCR, one entry per CDR3 protein. This table holds under 800,000 distinct CDR3 sequences, 20% to 25% found once. This clonotype has ten or more counts. This CDR3 spans 13 amino acids. Trimming took off 4 bases at V and 8 bases at J, with 14 bases between the two ends. CDR1 and CDR2 (germline): SEHNR, FQNEAQ (reference sequence). Sequenced material: CD8+ T cells from PBMCs. This sequence joins TRBV7-9 and TRBJ1-2; no reliable D call. This sequence was found in a human donor in good health (CMV status not recorded). Some clones in this sample may be carry-over from other donors' samples. CDR3 DNA sequence: TGTGCCAGCAGCTCCCCGACTGCGTCAGGCTACACCTTC. Translating it yields CASSSPTASGYTF.